The present T cell receptor beta chain was sequenced within a study of shared clonotypes between healthy human individuals. Whole-study findings and limits: Naive CD4 clonotypes overlapped across a handful of donors at roughly 5.1%.

This clone was recorded once. The antigen remains undetermined. Clones were read by immunoSEQ multiplex PCR, and TCRdb kept only the in-frame ones, dropping some. The repertoire holds about 2.4 million clones, with roughly 92% as singletons. The V and J ends lost 1 base and 7 bases respectively, with 10 bases between them. Germline CDR1 is SNHLY and CDR2 is FYNNEI. The CDR3 consists of 14 residues. The clonotype was recovered from a man between 18 and 29 years old in good health. The genes are TRBV2 and TRBJ1-4, with D perhaps TRBD1 (5 bases). Sequences were obtained from naive CD4+ T cells sorted from blood. As for subset: CD45RA+ positively selected. The CDR3 DNA reads TGTGCCAGCAGTGAAGGGGGCGCGAGTGAAAAACTGTTTTTT. Encoded protein: CASSEGGASEKLFF.